The rows below give T cell receptor beta chains drawn from one sample of a study of CD8 T cells in Susac syndrome. Via MiXCR, TCRdb re-called the immunoSEQ multiplex PCR reads, giving one row per CDR3 protein. Of some 110,000 distinct CDR3 sequences listed, roughly 95% were seen once; the top ten hold over 0.4%. The sequenced sample was CD8+ T cells from PBMCs. Receptors were obtained from a human donor with Susac syndrome. CDR3s include the opening cysteine and the closing phenylalanine or tryptophan. The D gene is left open where the match is weak.

>TRBJ2-1|TRBD1|TRBV12-3/TRBV12-4
CASSSRGSPSYNEQFF
>TRBJ1-1|NA|TRBV20-1
CSARQIMNTEAFF
>TRBJ1-4|NA|TRBV12-3/TRBV12-4
CASSGYATNEKLFF
>TRBJ2-5|NA|TRBV7-3
CASSLGGQKETQYF
>TRBJ2-3|NA|TRBV9
CASRNDDSPDTQYF
>TRBJ2-3|TRBD2|TRBV6-2/TRBV6-3
CASSSDSGSSTDTQYF
>TRBJ1-5|TRBD1|TRBV27
CASSLIKTGGGQPQHF
>TRBJ2-3|TRBD1|TRBV20-1
CSASGTVTDTQYF
>TRBJ2-6|TRBD2|TRBV20-1
CSAAGGPSGANVLTF
>TRBJ2-1|TRBD2|TRBV11-2
CASSTLAGKPGANEQFF
>TRBJ2-7|TRBD1|TRBV29-1
CSVETGDLYEQYF
>TRBJ1-3|NA|TRBV9
CASSVDGRSSGNTIYF
>TRBJ2-7|NA|TRBV29-1
CSVSKGAYEQYF
>TRBJ1-1|NA|TRBV9
CASSPEVTEAFF
>TRBJ2-7|NA|TRBV11-2
CASSPMVSGDYEQYF
>TRBJ2-6|TRBD1|TRBV12-3/TRBV12-4
CASQGTGLVGGANVLTF
>TRBJ2-5|NA|TRBV6-5
CASSSERYQETQYF
>TRBJ2-7|NA|TRBV20-1
CSALNGPGTISYEQYF
>TRBJ2-7|TRBD2|TRBV3-1
CASSPQRGAYEQYF
>TRBJ2-7|NA|TRBV3-1
CASSQESYEQYF
>TRBJ2-1|NA|TRBV19
CASSFQEYNEQFF
>TRBJ2-5|NA|TRBV13
CASSGRGPQETQYF